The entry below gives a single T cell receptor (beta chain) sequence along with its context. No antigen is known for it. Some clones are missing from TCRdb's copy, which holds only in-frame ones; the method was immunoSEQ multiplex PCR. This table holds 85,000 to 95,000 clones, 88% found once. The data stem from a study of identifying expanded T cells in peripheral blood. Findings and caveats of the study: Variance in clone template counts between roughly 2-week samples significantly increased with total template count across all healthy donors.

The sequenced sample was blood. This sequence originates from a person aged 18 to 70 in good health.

The CDR3 region is CASSRPGQTSNEQFF. The CDR3 bases are TGCGCCAGCAGCCGCCCGGGACAGACCTCCAATGAGCAGTTCTTC. The genes are TRBV5-1 and TRBJ2-1; 7 bases are shared with TRBD1. Germline V lookup: CDR1 SGHRS, CDR2 YFSETQ. After removal of 4 bases from V and 6 bases from J, the junction contained 10 bases not matched to a gene. The CDR3 runs to 15 residues.